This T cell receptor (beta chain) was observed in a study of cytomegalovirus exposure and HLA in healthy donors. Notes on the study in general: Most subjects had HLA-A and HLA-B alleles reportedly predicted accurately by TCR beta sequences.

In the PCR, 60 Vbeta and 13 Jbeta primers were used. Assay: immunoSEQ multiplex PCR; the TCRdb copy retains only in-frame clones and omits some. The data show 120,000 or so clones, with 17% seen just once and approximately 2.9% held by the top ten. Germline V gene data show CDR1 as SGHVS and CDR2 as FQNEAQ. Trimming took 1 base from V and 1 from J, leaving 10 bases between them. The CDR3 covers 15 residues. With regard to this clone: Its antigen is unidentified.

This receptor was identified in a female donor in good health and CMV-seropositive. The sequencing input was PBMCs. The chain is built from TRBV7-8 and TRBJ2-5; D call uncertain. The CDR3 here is CASSLGVGSQETQYF. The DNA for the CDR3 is TGTGCCAGCAGCTTAGGAGTGGGCAGCCAAGAGACCCAGTACTTC.